This T cell receptor (beta chain) was documented in a study of T cells in localized non-small cell lung cancer. Study-level findings and limits: Adjacent lung was found to contain a median about 62 of the top 100 tumor clones. In uninvolved adjacent lung, T cell clonality reached its highest value, exceeding tumor.

This clone was counted a few times. Its antigen is not known. Using immunoSEQ multiplex PCR, the repertoire was profiled, and TCRdb retains in-frame clones only, with some absent. The sample carries around 12,000 clones, 28% recorded once. This TCR came from a female donor of 60 years or more with stage I lung adenocarcinoma. The source was lung tumor tissue, collected before any cancer treatment.

The CDR3 sequence is CASSQEWTDTEAFF. CDR3 DNA: TGCGCCAGCAGCCAAGAATGGACGGACACTGAAGCTTTCTTT. The rearrangement uses TRBV23-1 and TRBJ1-1; unclear D gene. TRBV23-1 is labeled an ORF, and its function is uncertain. The CDR3 is 14 amino acids. The germline V and J ends were trimmed by 6 bases and 3 bases, with 14 bases remaining between them.